Included here is one TCR beta chain sequence, with context. Antigen specificity is unknown. This sample was included in a study of CXCR3-negative and CXCR3-positive naive CD8 T cells. The study sorted every CD8+ T cell subset in triplicate at 310,000 or so cells each. Cells that were CD45RO-CCR7+CD27+CD95- constituted naive CD8+ T cells. Germline values: CDR1 SGHTA, CDR2 FQGNSA. The CDR3 sequence is 16 residues long. Study results and caveats: After cryopreservation, CXCR3 expression dropped partially; most assays used fresh PBMCs.

Each TRB cDNA library was prepared by 5' RACE (with UMI labels). TCRdb re-called the 5' RACE reads and shows each CDR3 protein once, DNA omitted. This sample's table has over 80,000 distinct CDR3 sequences. The source material was naive CXCR3- CD8+ T cells from blood. Subset noted: CD45RO-CCR7+CD27+CD95- naive CD8+ T cells lacking CXCR3 (TNR3-). The sequence came from a human donor in good health. Some clones in this sample may be carry-over from other donors' samples. The genes are TRBV7-2 and TRBJ2-1; TCRdb selects TRBD2, and the lack of DNA leaves this call unchecked. CDR3 protein: CASSLLAGDAYNEQFF.